Following are 24 T cell receptor beta chains from one sample sequenced in a study of blood T cell repertoires in COVID-19. Only in-frame clones appear in the TCRdb table, and some are missing; sequencing was by immunoSEQ multiplex PCR. The top ten clones hold 2.7% of a sample with 200,000 to 250,000 clones, roughly 86% of them seen once. Sequenced sample: peripheral blood. The receptors were gathered from a woman aged 60 to 75 with acute or convalescent COVID-19.

V is TRBV14 and J is TRBJ2-1; 9 bases are a match to TRBD2. The CDR3 has 14 residues. Germline CDR1 reads SGHDN; CDR2 reads FVKESK. The ends lost 2 bases at V and 6 bases at J; junction bases unmatched: 2. CDR3 loop: CASSQTSGFNEQFF. The DNA of the CDR3 is TGTGCCAGCAGCCAAACTAGCGGGTTCAATGAGCAGTTCTTC.

At least ten counts were recorded for this clone. The rearrangement joins TRBV19 to TRBJ1-5; D possibly corresponds to TRBD1 (6 bases). V was pared by 7 bases and J by 7 bases, with 14 bases between. The CDR3 sequence is 13 residues long. The germline V gene has CDR1 LNHDA and CDR2 SQIVND (reference sequence). DNA for the CDR3: TGTGCCAGTAACAAACAGGGAGTCCAGCCCCAGCATTTT. Translated: CASNKQGVQPQHF.

This clone was detected only a few times. The chain couples TRBV29-1 to TRBJ1-1, with a tentative D call TRBD1 (6 bases). CDR1 is SQVTM and CDR2 is ANQGSEA in the germline V gene. V lost 0 bases, J lost 1 base, and 18 bases lay in between. The CDR3 runs to 17 residues. CDR3 coding DNA: TGCAGCGTTGAAGAGGCGTCGGACAGAATGAAGAACACTGAAGCTTTCTTT. Its protein is CSVEEASDRMKNTEAFF.

V and J are TRBV7-2 and TRBJ1-1; D not resolved. The V end lost 1 base, the J end lost 6 bases, and 9 bases lay between the germline ends. The CDR3 loop spans 13 amino acids. Germline lookup yields CDR1 SGHTA and CDR2 FQGNSA. The CDR3 DNA reads TGTGCCAGCAGCTTAGGGGCCACCGCTGAAGCTTTCTTT. Translated: CASSLGATAEAFF.

In its sample, this clone was seen once. This chain links TRBV27 with TRBJ1-1; D is possibly TRBD1 (5 bases). The CDR3 spans 15 residues. Trimming left V 4 bases short and J 1 base short, with 13 bases between. Germline loops: CDR1 MNHEY, CDR2 SMNVEV (reference sequence). Written as DNA, the CDR3 is TGTGCCAGCAGTTACGGGGGAAGGTCGAACACTGAAGCTTTCTTT. Amino acid sequence: CASSYGGRSNTEAFF.

The rearrangement links TRBV4-1 to TRBJ2-7; D might be TRBD1 (6 bases). Trimming removed 3 bases at V and 7 bases at J, with 16 bases between. This CDR3 has 14 amino acids. Germline CDR1 and CDR2: MGHRA and YSYEKL. In DNA form, the CDR3 reads TGCGCCAGCAGCCAGGACGGACAGCTCCTGGAGCAGTACTTC. It codes for CASSQDGQLLEQYF.

This clone has only one observation. This chain connects TRBV5-1 to TRBJ1-1; TRBD1 might be the D (6 bases). The germline CDR1 and CDR2 sequences are SGHRS and YFSETQ. The CDR3 length is 14 residues. V lost 3 bases and J 1 base, leaving 10 bases between the germline ends. CDR3 bases: TGCGCCAGCAGCTATCTGGACAGGAACACTGAAGCTTTCTTT. Translated, it gives CASSYLDRNTEAFF.

The chain links TRBV6-5 to TRBJ1-1, with D perhaps matching TRBD1 (6 bases). V shed 2 bases and J shed 4 bases, with 14 bases lying between them. Germline V gene sequence: CDR1 MNHEY, CDR2 SVGAGI. This CDR3 contains 15 residues. The CDR3 DNA follows: TGTGCCAGCAGTTACGGAGGGGGGGCGAGCACTGAAGCTTTCTTT. Its translation is CASSYGGGASTEAFF.

V usage is TRBV27 and J usage is TRBJ2-3, with 12 nucleotides matching TRBD2. The germline V gene encodes CDR1 MNHEY and CDR2 SMNVEV (reference sequence). The CDR3 consists of 16 residues. With 7 bases clipped from V and 5 bases from J, the junction kept 10 bases outside the gene matches. In DNA form, the CDR3 reads TGTGCCAGCACCACTCTACCGGGACTAGCGGGAGATACGCAGTATTTT. As protein: CASTTLPGLAGDTQYF.

This clone was seen more than once but under ten times. One end of the junction fails to match germline, which may point to a read error. This chain's CDR3 is CASSLGGGGTDTQYF. Here the CDR3 DNA reads TGTGCTAGCAGCTTAGGGGGAGGGGGCACAGATACGCAGTATTTT. The chain employs TRBV7-7 and TRBJ2-3; possibly TRBD2 for D (7 bases). This CDR3 is built from 15 residues. Germline V gene sequence: CDR1 SSHAT, CDR2 FNYEAQ (reference sequence).

This chain joins TRBV18 and TRBJ1-1, with D possibly TRBD1 on 6 matching bases. The CDR3 spans 16 residues. CDR1 and CDR2 (germline): KGHSH, LQKENI. Trimming stripped 0 bases from V and 1 base from J, with 12 bases between. The CDR3 bases are TGTGCCAGCTCACCACCGCAGATACAGGGGAACACTGAAGCTTTCTTT. This encodes CASSPPQIQGNTEAFF. The full variable domain, completed using reference TRBV18 and TRBJ1-1, is NAGVMQNPRHLVRRRGQEARLRCSPMKGHSHVYWYRQLPEEGLKFMVYLQKENIIDESGMPKERFSAEFPKEGPSILRIQQVVRGDSAAYFCASSPPQIQGNTEAFFGQGTRLTVV.

V is TRBV19 and J is TRBJ1-1, with 10 bases fitting TRBD1. Germline CDR1 LNHDA, CDR2 SQIVND (reference sequence). V dropped 4 bases and J dropped 10; count of bases not matched to a gene: 9. This CDR3 has 14 amino acids. CDR3 sequence (DNA): TGTGCCAGTAGTACCCAAGGGACAGGGGCTGGAGCTTTCTTT. It yields the protein CASSTQGTGAGAFF.

This clone appeared a few times. This chain connects TRBV9 to TRBJ2-7, with a possible D match to TRBD1 (5 bases). The germline V gene has CDR1 SGDLS and CDR2 YYNGEE. With 0 bases removed from V and 2 bases from J, the gap between germline ends came to 12 bases. The CDR3 is 15 amino acids. CDR3 loop: CASSVASGAAYEQYF. CDR3 nucleotide sequence: TGTGCCAGCAGCGTAGCGTCTGGGGCGGCCTACGAGCAGTACTTC.

The chain couples TRBV5-4 to TRBJ1-1; D possibly corresponds to TRBD1 (6 bases). The V gene lost 0 bases and the J gene lost 6 bases, with 12 bases spanning the gap. The CDR3 runs 14 residues. The V gene's germline CDR1 is SGHNT and CDR2 YYREEE (reference sequence). CDR3 loop: CASSLVGAESEAFF. DNA for the CDR3: TGTGCCAGCAGCTTGGTGGGGGCGGAATCTGAAGCTTTCTTT.

V and J are TRBV7-9 and TRBJ1-2; tentatively, D is TRBD1 (6 bases). V gave up 1 base and J gave up 8 bases, with 11 bases separating them. This CDR3 region has 13 residues. Germline CDR1 is SEHNR and CDR2 is FQNEAQ (reference sequence). The CDR3 here is CASSLGTAGGYTF. The CDR3 DNA follows: TGTGCCAGCAGCTTAGGGACAGCGGGAGGCTACACCTTC.

This clone was seen a handful of times. The chain combines TRBV14 with TRBJ1-1; no definite D call. CDR1 and CDR2 from the germline V gene are SGHDN and FVKESK. The CDR3 is made up of 13 amino acids. V shed 1 base and J shed 0 bases, with 3 bases lying between them. CDR3 nucleotide sequence: TGTGCCAGCAGCCAAGGTATGAACACTGAAGCTTTCTTT. It translates to CASSQGMNTEAFF.

This chain joins TRBV5-1 and TRBJ2-2, with 10 bases lining up with TRBD2. The J segment lost 6 bases and the V segment lost 1 base, leaving 6 bases of the junction unmatched. The CDR3 extends over 16 amino acids. Germline V gives CDR1 SGHRS, CDR2 YFSETQ. The CDR3 spells CASSLFGTSVPGELFF. The CDR3 DNA reads TGCGCCAGCAGCTTGTTCGGGACTAGCGTACCCGGGGAGCTGTTTTTT.

V usage is TRBV2 and J usage is TRBJ1-6; TRBD1 matches 8 bases. Looked up from germline, CDR1 is SNHLY and CDR2 is FYNNEI. The CDR3 has 14 amino acids. J was trimmed by 8 bases and V by 7 bases; bases with no gene match: 7. CDR3 sequence reads: CASTTGGVDSPLHF. CDR3 coding DNA: TGTGCCAGCACTACAGGGGGGGTGGATTCACCCCTCCACTTT. Using reference TRBV2 and TRBJ1-6 for the parts outside the CDR3, the full variable domain is EPEVTQTPSHQVTQMGQEVILRCVPISNHLYFYWYRQILGQKVEFLVSFYNNEISEKSEIFDDQFSVERPDGSNFTLKIRSTKLEDSAMYFCASTTGGVDSPLHFGNGTRLTVT.

This chain joins TRBV7-9 and TRBJ2-7; 12 nucleotides align to TRBD2. The germline V gene encodes CDR1 SEHNR and CDR2 FQNEAQ (reference sequence). J was trimmed by 3 bases and V by 5 bases; bases with no gene match: 5. The CDR3 is made up of 15 amino acids. Here the CDR3 DNA reads TGTGCCAGCAGCCCCCGACTAGCGGGGGTCTACGAGCAGTACTTC. This codes for CASSPRLAGVYEQYF.

The chain uses TRBV28 and TRBJ1-2; 8 bases are shared with TRBD1. Germline V gene data show CDR1 as MDHEN and CDR2 as SYDVKM. CDR3 size: 14 residues. The V and J ends lost 7 bases and 4 bases, in that order; junction bases with no gene match: 8. This CDR3 reads CASNSGQGLYGYTF. CDR3 DNA: TGTGCCAGCAACTCCGGACAGGGACTCTATGGCTACACCTTC.

The chain couples TRBV5-1 to TRBJ1-6; D remains unclear. The CDR3 totals 15 residues. V was cut by 5 bases and J by 5 bases, with 14 bases left in between. Germline CDR1 and CDR2: SGHRS and YFSETQ. CDR3: CASRPSLVDNSPLHF. DNA of the CDR3: TGCGCCAGCAGGCCGAGTCTGGTCGATAATTCACCCCTCCACTTT.

The rearrangement joins TRBV19 to TRBJ2-7, with D possibly TRBD2 on 6 matching bases. With 1 base removed from V and 6 bases from J, the gap between germline ends came to 13 bases. CDR1 and CDR2 from the germline V gene are LNHDA and SQIVND (reference sequence). The CDR3 runs 14 residues. CDR3 region: CASSIGRELSEQYF. In nucleotides, the CDR3 is TGTGCCAGTAGTATAGGACGGGAGCTTTCCGAGCAGTACTTC.

The chain employs TRBV9 and TRBJ2-2, with D uncertain. Looked up from germline, CDR1 is SGDLS and CDR2 is YYNGEE. The V gene lost 0 bases and the J gene lost 0 bases, with 6 bases spanning the gap. The CDR3 consists of 15 residues. The CDR3 nucleotides are TGTGCCAGCAGCGTAGACCGGGCGAACACCGGGGAGCTGTTTTTT. Its translation is CASSVDRANTGELFF.

This chain joins TRBV4-1 and TRBJ2-7, with D possibly TRBD2 on 5 matching bases. The germline V gene has CDR1 MGHRA and CDR2 YSYEKL. The CDR3 extends over 14 amino acids. V shed 1 base and J shed 0 bases, with 7 bases lying between them. The DNA for the CDR3 is TGCGCCAGCAGCCAAGGTGGGAGCTCCTACGAGCAGTACTTC. Its translation is CASSQGGSSYEQYF.